These 3 T cell receptor beta chains originate from one sample sequenced in a study of T cells after yellow fever vaccination. TCRdb reprocessed the 5' RACE reads with MiXCR, giving one entry per CDR3 protein. Here the sample spans 300,000 or so distinct CDR3 sequences, roughly 8.4% being singletons. This material consisted of PBMCs, taken about 41 days after the first yellow fever vaccination. The receptors here all came from a man between 18 and 29 years old who received the YFV17D yellow fever vaccine.

The chain combines TRBV11-2 with TRBJ2-5; TRBD2 agrees at 9 bases. V was clipped by 6 bases and J by 1 base; unmatched bases: 6. The CDR3 runs 15 residues. Germline values: CDR1 SGHAT, CDR2 FQNNGV. DNA for the CDR3: TGTGCCAGCAGACGTAGCGGGGGAGGCCAAGAGACCCAGTACTTC. Translation gives CASRRSGGGQETQYF.

This clonotype was observed a few times. The chain is built from TRBV12-3 or TRBV12-4 and TRBJ2-7, with TRBD1 as a possible D gene (6 bases). The CDR3 runs to 13 residues. Trimming pared 6 bases from V and 5 bases from J, leaving 14 bases between. The CDR3 is CASSLQGYNEQYF. In DNA form, the CDR3 reads TGTGCCAGCAGCTTACAGGGTTACAACGAGCAGTACTTC.

This clonotype was detected ten times or more. The gene calls are TRBV24-1 and TRBJ2-3, with D hard to call. In germline, CDR1 is KGHDR, CDR2 SFDVKD. CDR3 size: 13 residues. The V end was cut by 5 bases, the J end by 4 bases, with 9 bases between. The DNA for the CDR3 is TGTGCCACCAGTGCCCGTAACCCAGATACGCAGTATTTT. Amino acids: CATSARNPDTQYF.